Listed below are T cell receptor beta chains from one sample, sequenced in a study of beta chain features in type 1 diabetes. Sequencing was performed with immunoSEQ multiplex PCR; in TCRdb, only in-frame clones are kept and a portion is missing. Of more than 300,000 clones listed, roughly 8% are singletons. The sequenced sample was central memory CD4+ T cells from blood. The receptors stem from a woman between 18 and 30 years old in good health. The CDR3 runs from the conserved cysteine through the conserved F or W. The D gene is left open where the match is weak. A row's size may be missing; if present it is once, few, many or a size class.

D | size | J | V | CDR3 | DNA
. | few | TRBJ2-7 | TRBV23-1 | CASSPRYPGGCEQYF | TGCGCCAGCAGTCCGCGGTACCCGGGGGGCTGCGAGCAGTACTTC
. | . | TRBJ1-2 | TRBV7-9 | CASSPDRTGYGYTF | TGTGCCAGCAGCCCGGACCGGACTGGCTATGGCTACACCTTC
TRBD2 | . | TRBJ2-3 | TRBV6-1 | CASGGLAVLADTQYF | TGTGCCAGCGGGGGACTAGCGGTGCTTGCAGATACGCAGTATTTT
. | . | TRBJ2-7 | TRBV9 | CASSVREFPYEQYF | TGTGCCAGCAGCGTACGGGAGTTTCCCTACGAGCAGTACTTC
. | few | TRBJ1-4 | TRBV7-9 | CASSLPGTGGEKLFF | TGTGCCAGCAGCTTACCCGGGACCGGTGGGGAAAAACTGTTTTTT
. | . | TRBJ1-5 | TRBV28 | CASSSGDMVGNQPQHF | TGTGCCAGCAGTTCCGGGGACATGGTCGGCAATCAGCCCCAGCATTTT
. | few | TRBJ2-5 | TRBV6-5 | CASTRGRQETQYF | TGTGCCAGCACCAGAGGACGGCAAGAGACCCAGTACTTC
. | few | TRBJ2-7 | TRBV9 | CASSVGGTASYEQYF | TGTGCCAGCAGCGTAGGAGGGACGGCCTCCTACGAGCAGTACTTC
TRBD2 | few | TRBJ2-5 | TRBV7-2 | CASSLLGRASGRGETQYF | TGTGCCAGCAGCTTACTCGGGCGAGCTAGCGGGAGAGGTGAGACCCAGTACTTC
TRBD1 | many | TRBJ2-7 | TRBV7-9 | CASSLGQGIYEQYF | TGTGCCAGCAGCTTAGGACAGGGGATCTACGAGCAGTACTTC
. | . | TRBJ2-1 | TRBV10-2 | CASSTSDTHYNEQFF | TGCGCCAGCAGTACGAGCGACACACACTACAATGAGCAGTTCTTC
. | few | TRBJ1-3 | TRBV4-3 | CASSPFEDNQAGNTIYF | TGCGCCAGCAGCCCGTTCGAAGACAACCAGGCTGGAAACACCATATATTTT
. | . | TRBJ2-5 | TRBV4-3 | CASSQDGHLETQYF | TGCGCCAGCAGCCAAGATGGGCATCTGGAGACCCAGTACTTC
. | many | TRBJ1-5 | TRBV7-9 | CASSPYSNQPQHF | TGTGCCAGCAGTCCCTACAGCAATCAGCCCCAGCATTTT
TRBD2 | few | TRBJ2-2 | TRBV11-2 | CASSLLSGMYTGELFF | TGTGCCAGCAGCCTCCTCAGCGGGATGTACACCGGGGAGCTGTTTTTT
TRBD1 | . | TRBJ1-2 | TRBV28 | CATRTGGNYGYTF | TGTGCCACCCGGACAGGGGGCAACTATGGCTACACCTTC
. | few | TRBJ2-5 | TRBV21-1 | CASSNGSNQETQYF | TGTGCCAGCAGCAACGGCTCGAACCAAGAGACCCAGTACTTC
. | few | TRBJ2-1 | TRBV6-5 | CASSYRVSSYNEQFF | TGTGCCAGCAGTTACCGAGTGAGCTCCTACAATGAGCAGTTCTTC
. | . | TRBJ1-5 | TRBV14 | CASSQEGSAGQDQPQHF | TGTGCCAGCAGCCAAGAAGGGTCGGCCGGGCAAGATCAGCCCCAGCATTTT
. | . | TRBJ2-7 | TRBV7-3 | CASSLGEMGYEQYF | TGTGCCAGCAGCTTAGGCGAGATGGGGTACGAGCAGTACTTC
TRBD1 | . | TRBJ1-2 | TRBV5-1 | CASSWDRLAGSGYTF | TGCGCCAGCAGCTGGGACAGGTTGGCTGGAAGTGGCTACACCTTC
. | few | TRBJ2-3 | TRBV6-1 | CASSDLGRSEYF | TGTGCCAGCAGTGATCTGGGGCGCTCCGAGTATTTT
TRBD2 | . | TRBJ2-4 | TRBV2 | CASSGLAGRSNIQYF | TGTGCCAGCAGTGGACTAGCGGGACGTTCAAACATTCAGTACTTC
. | few | TRBJ1-5 | TRBV7-2 | CASSFGQRQPQHF | TGTGCCAGCAGCTTCGGACAGAGGCAGCCCCAGCATTTT
. | few | TRBJ1-1 | TRBV5-4 | CASSPSGGHTEAFF | TGTGCCAGCAGCCCGTCGGGAGGACACACTGAAGCTTTCTTT
. | few | TRBJ1-1 | TRBV7-9 | CASSLVSHLNTEAFF | TGTGCCAGCAGCTTAGTTTCCCATTTGAACACTGAAGCTTTCTTT
TRBD2 | few | TRBJ2-5 | TRBV7-2 | CASSQTPSGTGQETQYF | TGTGCCAGCAGCCAGACCCCTAGCGGGACCGGACAAGAGACCCAGTACTTC
. | few | TRBJ1-4 | TRBV7-9 | CASSPLRLGGRSSVEGIF | TGTGCCAGCAGCCCATTAAGACTCGGGGGGCGAAGTTCGGTGGAAGGGATTTTT
TRBD1 | . | TRBJ2-5 | TRBV28 | CASSPWTGVETQYF | TGTGCCAGCAGTCCTTGGACAGGGGTTGAGACCCAGTACTTC
. | few | TRBJ1-3 | TRBV4-3 | CASSQAGQTSSGNTIYF | TGCGCCAGCAGCCAAGCGGGACAAACGAGCTCTGGAAACACCATATATTTT
TRBD2 | few | TRBJ2-1 | TRBV6-5 | CASSYSTSGVYNEQFF | TGTGCCAGCAGTTACTCGACCAGCGGGGTTTACAATGAGCAGTTCTTC
. | few | TRBJ1-2 | TRBV7-2 | CASSPPGLIYGYTF | TGTGCCAGCAGTCCCCCGGGACTCATCTATGGCTACACCTTC
. | few | TRBJ2-7 | TRBV10-2 | CASRLGSLAGQDEQYF | TGCGCCAGCAGACTGGGTTCTCTGGCAGGGCAGGACGAGCAGTACTTC
. | . | TRBJ1-5 | TRBV18 | CASSPGQMPQPQHF | TGTGCCAGCTCGCCCGGACAGATGCCTCAGCCCCAGCATTTT
. | few | TRBJ2-2 | TRBV5-1 | CASSLDGDTGELFF | TGCGCCAGCAGCTTGGATGGGGACACCGGGGAGCTGTTTTTT
TRBD1 | few | TRBJ2-7 | TRBV14 | CASSHYRDRGYEQYF | TGTGCCAGCAGCCATTACCGGGACAGGGGTTACGAGCAGTACTTC
. | few | TRBJ1-1 | TRBV27 | CASSYERNTEAFF | TGTGCCAGCAGTTATGAGAGGAACACTGAAGCTTTCTTT
. | many | TRBJ2-4 | TRBV9 | CASSATKTGVNIQYF | TGTGCCAGCAGCGCGACTAAAACAGGTGTCAACATTCAGTACTTC
TRBD2 | few | TRBJ2-1 | TRBV6-5 | CASSYSGTSGSVFF | TGTGCCAGCAGTTACTCAGGGACTAGCGGGAGTGTGTTCTTC
. | few | TRBJ1-5 | TRBV5-8 | CASSFSTGNSQPQHF | TGTGCCAGCAGCTTTTCTACGGGGAATTCTCAGCCCCAGCATTTT
. | . | TRBJ2-1 | TRBV9 | CASSVDDQLDPSQQFF | TGTGCCAGCAGCGTCGATGACCAGTTGGACCCCTCGCAGCAGTTCTTC
TRBD1 | . | TRBJ2-7 | TRBV13 | CASGPRGLEAEQYF | TGTGCCAGCGGACCCAGGGGGCTAGAGGCCGAGCAGTACTTC
TRBD2 | few | TRBJ2-1 | TRBV29-1 | CSVSQAAQAGEQFF | TGCAGCGTATCACAGGCAGCCCAAGCGGGGGAGCAGTTCTTC